The following is a T cell receptor (beta chain) sequence with its context. The junction does not match germline at one end; this may be a read error. Combining a sample-barcoded 5' primer with a J-beta primer mix, a second PCR ran for roughly 6 to 12 cycles. TCRdb reprocessed the 5' RACE reads with MiXCR, giving one entry per CDR3 protein. This sample has hundreds of thousands of distinct CDR3 sequences, with more than 40% found just once. This entry comes from a study of blood T cells in healthy people across ages. This CDR3 has 18 amino acids. CDR1 is MNHEY, CDR2 SVGEGT, per germline. The sequenced sample was blood. This TCR derives from a woman aged 55-75 years in good health. V is TRBV6-2 or TRBV6-3 and J is TRBJ2-7; TRBD2 aligns across 10 bases. CDR3 in amino acids: CTSSQQREGLFVLGEQYF. The CDR3 DNA reads as TGTACCAGCAGTCAACAGCGGGAGGGCCTGTTTGTTCTCGGCGAGCAGTACTTC.